The next 13 T cell receptor beta chains were all read from a single sample in a study of blood T cells in healthy people across ages. Primed by a sample-barcoded 5' primer and a J-beta primer mix, a second PCR proceeded for roughly 6 to 12 cycles. TCRdb called the 5' RACE reads again in MiXCR, with one record for every CDR3 protein. Found here are about 570,000 distinct CDR3 sequences, 25% to 30% of them singletons; the top ten hold less than 20%. The specimen was blood. The receptors shown here come from a woman between 65 and 79 years old in good health.

The genes are TRBV5-1 and TRBJ1-5, with unresolved D. From germline, CDR1 is SGHRS and CDR2 YFSETQ. The length of the CDR3 is 15 residues. The V and J ends lost 3 bases and 3 bases respectively, with 13 bases between them. The DNA of the CDR3 is TGCGCCAGCAGCTCATCGGACGGGATCAATCAGCCCCAGCATTTT. The encoded protein is CASSSSDGINQPQHF.

This clonotype occurred a few times. The CDR3 loop is CASSSDTTNEKLFF. The CDR3 region has the DNA TGCGCCAGCAGCTCCGATACAACTAATGAAAAACTGTTTTTT. This chain uses TRBV5-1 with TRBJ1-4; D ambiguous. The germline gives CDR1 SGHRS, CDR2 YFSETQ. The CDR3 spans 14 residues. V dropped 3 bases and J dropped 0 bases, with 6 bases sitting between them.

The chain couples TRBV30 to TRBJ2-5; D is perhaps TRBD1 (6 bases). The V and J ends lost 1 base and 2 bases respectively, with 11 bases between them. The CDR3 has 14 residues. Germline CDR1 and CDR2: GTSNPN and SVGIG (reference sequence). CDR3 sequence reads: CAWSEGGAQETQYF. CDR3 DNA: TGTGCCTGGAGTGAAGGGGGAGCACAAGAGACCCAGTACTTC.

The chain has TRBV7-2 and TRBJ2-5, with a tentative D call TRBD1 (5 bases). The ends were cut back, 1 base at V and 5 bases at J, with 8 bases in the middle. The germline V gene encodes CDR1 SGHTA and CDR2 FQGNSA. This CDR3 has 13 amino acids. The CDR3 bases are TGTGCCAGCAGCTTAGGGACATGGGAGACCCAGTACTTC. Residues: CASSLGTWETQYF.

In its sample, this clonotype was seen a few times. V is TRBV12-3 or TRBV12-4 and J is TRBJ1-2; D not resolved. The V gene lost 5 bases and the J gene lost 6 bases, with 13 bases spanning the gap. The CDR3 runs 13 residues. The CDR3, as DNA: TGTGCCAGCAGTCCACGGCGTGGTAATGGCTACACCTTC. Translated, it gives CASSPRRGNGYTF.

Concerning this clonotype: Its ends do not fully match the called genes, so a read error is possible. J is TRBJ1-2 and V is TRBV3-1; D is unresolved. The CDR3 has 13 residues. Germline V gives CDR1 LGHDT, CDR2 YNNKEL (reference sequence). The CDR3 spells CACSHSVNYGYTF. In DNA, the CDR3 is TGTGCCTGCAGCCACTCAGTCAACTATGGCTACACCTTC.

This clonotype occurred a few times. The CDR3 DNA is TGTGCCACCAGCAGACCCGGGACAGGGGCTTACGAGCAGTACTTC. It translates to CATSRPGTGAYEQYF. The chain joins TRBV15 to TRBJ2-7; 10 nucleotides match TRBD1. This CDR3 is built from 15 residues. Looked up from germline, CDR1 is LNHNV and CDR2 is YYDKDF (reference sequence). With V trimmed by 2 bases and J by 4 bases, 5 bases remained unmatched.

This clonotype was observed a handful of times. The chain is built from TRBV20-1 and TRBJ2-1, with D perhaps TRBD1 (6 bases). The CDR3 contains 14 residues. Trimming removed 6 bases from V and 2 bases from J, with 14 bases in between. Germline CDR1 reads DFQATT; CDR2 reads SNEGSKA (reference sequence). CDR3 residues: CSARDTRAYNEQFF. The CDR3, as DNA: TGCAGTGCCCGGGACACCAGAGCCTACAATGAGCAGTTCTTC.

The chain has TRBV5-1 and TRBJ2-4, with 9 bases aligning to TRBD2. This CDR3 comprises 14 residues. J gave up 7 bases and V 5 bases, and 7 bases lay outside the gene matches. Looked up from germline, CDR1 is SGHRS and CDR2 is YFSETQ. The CDR3 here is CASRGSGGYNIQYF. The CDR3 DNA is TGCGCCAGCAGGGGTAGCGGGGGTTATAACATTCAGTACTTC.

This clonotype has a handful of counts. The chain links TRBV18 to TRBJ1-4; a possible D gene is TRBD1 (6 bases). From germline, CDR1 is KGHSH and CDR2 LQKENI. The length of the CDR3 is 14 residues. Trimming pared 2 bases from V and 7 bases from J, leaving 11 bases between. DNA for the CDR3: TGTGCCAGCTCACCAGGGGGCGCTTCTGAAAAACTGTTTTTT. Its translation: CASSPGGASEKLFF.

V is TRBV4-1 and J is TRBJ2-3, with D hard to call. CDR1 and CDR2 (germline): MGHRA, YSYEKL. V was trimmed by 0 bases and J by 1 base, leaving 11 bases between them. This CDR3 is built from 16 residues. The chain's CDR3 is CASSQDLNRGTDTQYF. The CDR3 region has the DNA TGCGCCAGCAGCCAAGACCTCAACCGGGGCACAGATACGCAGTATTTT.

The chain employs TRBV20-1 and TRBJ2-3, with D unresolved. CDR3 length: 11 amino acids. Per germline, CDR1 DFQATT and CDR2 SNEGSKA (reference sequence). V lost 7 bases and J 2 bases, leaving 7 bases between the germline ends. DNA of the CDR3: TGCAGTGGAATCTCCACAGATACGCAGTATTTT. Translation: CSGISTDTQYF.

This chain connects TRBV15 to TRBJ2-5, with D possibly matching TRBD1 (6 bases). This CDR3 region has 14 residues. Looked up from germline, CDR1 is LNHNV and CDR2 is YYDKDF (reference sequence). Trimming cost V 5 bases and J 2 bases, with 12 bases left between them. The CDR3 spells CATSVGQPQETQYF. The CDR3 bases are TGTGCCACCAGCGTAGGACAGCCACAAGAGACCCAGTACTTC.